Given below is one T cell receptor (beta chain) in context. Produced via immunoSEQ multiplex PCR; TCRdb's table is partial and in-frame only. The table shows under 200,000 clones, with about 85% occurring only once. These data belong to a study of blood T cell repertoires in COVID-19. Trimming removed 12 bases from V and 2 bases from J; junction bases left unmatched: 10. CDR1 is KGHDR and CDR2 is SFDVKD in the germline V gene. This CDR3 is built from 15 residues. The chain joins TRBV24-1 to TRBJ2-1, with TRBD2 identical over 9 bases. Sequenced input: PBMCs or T cells enriched from blood (not recorded which). This TCR was sampled from a woman aged 45-65 years who had recovered from COVID-19. The CDR3 here is CAVSQAGGTYNEQFF. For the CDR3, the DNA is TGTGCCGTCTCTCAAGCGGGAGGCACCTACAATGAGCAGTTCTTC.